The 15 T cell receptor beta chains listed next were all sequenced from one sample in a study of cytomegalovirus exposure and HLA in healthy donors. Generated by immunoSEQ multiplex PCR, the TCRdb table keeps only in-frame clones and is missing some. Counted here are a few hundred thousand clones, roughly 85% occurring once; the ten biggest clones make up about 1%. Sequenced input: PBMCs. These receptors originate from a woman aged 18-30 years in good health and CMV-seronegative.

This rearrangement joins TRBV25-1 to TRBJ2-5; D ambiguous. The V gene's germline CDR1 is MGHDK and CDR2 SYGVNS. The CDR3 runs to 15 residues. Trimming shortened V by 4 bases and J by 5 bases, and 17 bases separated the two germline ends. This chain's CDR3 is CASSARVPPWETQYF. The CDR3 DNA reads TGTGCCAGCAGTGCCCGGGTACCACCTTGGGAGACCCAGTACTTC.

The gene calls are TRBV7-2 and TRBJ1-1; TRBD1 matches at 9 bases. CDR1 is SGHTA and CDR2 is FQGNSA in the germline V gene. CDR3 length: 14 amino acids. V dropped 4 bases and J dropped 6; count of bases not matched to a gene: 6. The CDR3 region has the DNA TGTGCCAGCAGCTCGACAGGGGGGGTCCCTGAAGCTTTCTTT. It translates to CASSSTGGVPEAFF.

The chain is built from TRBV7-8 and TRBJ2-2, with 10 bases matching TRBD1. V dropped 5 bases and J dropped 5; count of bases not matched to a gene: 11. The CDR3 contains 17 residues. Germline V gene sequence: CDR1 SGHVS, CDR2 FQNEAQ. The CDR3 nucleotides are TGTGCCAGCAGCCCTGGGAATCGACAGGGGGCAACCGGGGAGCTGTTTTTT. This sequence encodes CASSPGNRQGATGELFF.

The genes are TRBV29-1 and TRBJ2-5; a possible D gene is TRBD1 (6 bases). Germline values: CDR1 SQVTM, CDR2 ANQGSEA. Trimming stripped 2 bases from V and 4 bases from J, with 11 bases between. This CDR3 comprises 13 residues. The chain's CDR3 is CSVEIDRLETQYF. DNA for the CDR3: TGCAGCGTTGAAATAGACAGGCTAGAGACCCAGTACTTC.

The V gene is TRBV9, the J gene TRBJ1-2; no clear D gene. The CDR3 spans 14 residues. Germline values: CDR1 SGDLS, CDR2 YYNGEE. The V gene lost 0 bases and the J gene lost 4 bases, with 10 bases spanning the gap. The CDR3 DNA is TGTGCCAGCAGCGTAGTCAGCCTAGCCTATGGCTACACCTTC. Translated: CASSVVSLAYGYTF.

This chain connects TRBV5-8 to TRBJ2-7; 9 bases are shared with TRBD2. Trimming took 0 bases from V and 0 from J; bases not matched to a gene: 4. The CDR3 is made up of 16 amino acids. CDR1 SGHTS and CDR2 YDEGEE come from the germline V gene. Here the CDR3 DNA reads TGTGCCAGCAGCTTGGTTCTAGCGGGGATCTCCTACGAGCAGTACTTC. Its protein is CASSLVLAGISYEQYF.

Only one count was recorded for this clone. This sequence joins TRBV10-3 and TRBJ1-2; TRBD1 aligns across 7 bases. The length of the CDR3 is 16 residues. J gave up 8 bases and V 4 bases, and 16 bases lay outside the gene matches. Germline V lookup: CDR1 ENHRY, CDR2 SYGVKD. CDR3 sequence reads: CAISVAIDRARSGYTF. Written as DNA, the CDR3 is TGTGCCATCAGTGTAGCTATCGACAGGGCTCGTAGCGGCTACACCTTC.

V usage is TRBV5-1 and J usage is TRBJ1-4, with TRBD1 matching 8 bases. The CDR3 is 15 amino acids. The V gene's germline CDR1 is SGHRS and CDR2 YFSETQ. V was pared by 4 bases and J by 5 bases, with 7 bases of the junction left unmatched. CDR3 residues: CASSPDRGLNEKLFF. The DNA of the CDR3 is TGCGCCAGCAGCCCCGACAGGGGTTTGAATGAAAAACTGTTTTTT.

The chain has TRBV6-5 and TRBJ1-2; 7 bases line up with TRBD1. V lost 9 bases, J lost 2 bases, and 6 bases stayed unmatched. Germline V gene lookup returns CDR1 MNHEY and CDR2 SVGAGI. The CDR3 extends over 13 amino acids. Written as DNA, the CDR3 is TGTGCCAGTAACAGGGGTCCCAACTATGGCTACACCTTC. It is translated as CASNRGPNYGYTF.

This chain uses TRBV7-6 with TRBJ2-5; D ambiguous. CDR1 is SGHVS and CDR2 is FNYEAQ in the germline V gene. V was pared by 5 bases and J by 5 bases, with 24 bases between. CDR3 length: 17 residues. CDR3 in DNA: TGTGCCAGCAGCGTATACGGCGGCTCCCGAAATTGGGAGACCCAGTACTTC. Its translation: CASSVYGGSRNWETQYF.

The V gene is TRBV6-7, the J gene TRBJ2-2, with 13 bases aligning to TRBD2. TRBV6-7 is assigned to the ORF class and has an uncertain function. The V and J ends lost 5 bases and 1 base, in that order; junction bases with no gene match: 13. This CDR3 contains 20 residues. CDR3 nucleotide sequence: TGTGCCAGCAGTGAGGGGCGACTAGCGGGAGGCCTACGGAACACCGGGGAGCTGTTTTTT. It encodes CASSEGRLAGGLRNTGELFF.

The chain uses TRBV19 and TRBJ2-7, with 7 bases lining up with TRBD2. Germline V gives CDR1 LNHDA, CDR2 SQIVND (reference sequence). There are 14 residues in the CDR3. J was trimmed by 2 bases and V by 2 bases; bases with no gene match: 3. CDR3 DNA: TGTGCCAGTAGTATACGCCGGGGGGCCTACGAGCAGTACTTC. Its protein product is CASSIRRGAYEQYF.

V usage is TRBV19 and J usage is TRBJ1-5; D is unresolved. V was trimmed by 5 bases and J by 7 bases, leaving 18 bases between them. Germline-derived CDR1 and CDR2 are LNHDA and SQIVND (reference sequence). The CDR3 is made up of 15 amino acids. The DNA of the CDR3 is TGTGCCAGTAGTTTAGGACTGTTTCCGCGGCAGCCCCAGCATTTT. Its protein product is CASSLGLFPRQPQHF.

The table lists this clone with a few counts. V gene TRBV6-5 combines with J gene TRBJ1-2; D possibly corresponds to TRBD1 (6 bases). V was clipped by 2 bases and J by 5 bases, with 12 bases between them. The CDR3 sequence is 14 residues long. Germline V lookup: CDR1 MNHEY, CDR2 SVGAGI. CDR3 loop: CASSYTQGEYGYTF. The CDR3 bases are TGTGCCAGCAGTTACACACAGGGAGAGTATGGCTACACCTTC.

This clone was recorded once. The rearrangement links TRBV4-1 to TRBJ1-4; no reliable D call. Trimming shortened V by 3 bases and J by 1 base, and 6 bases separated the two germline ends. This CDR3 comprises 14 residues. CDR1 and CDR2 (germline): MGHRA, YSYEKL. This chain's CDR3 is CASSHPRTNEKLFF. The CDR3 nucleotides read TGCGCCAGCAGCCATCCTCGAACTAATGAAAAACTGTTTTTT.